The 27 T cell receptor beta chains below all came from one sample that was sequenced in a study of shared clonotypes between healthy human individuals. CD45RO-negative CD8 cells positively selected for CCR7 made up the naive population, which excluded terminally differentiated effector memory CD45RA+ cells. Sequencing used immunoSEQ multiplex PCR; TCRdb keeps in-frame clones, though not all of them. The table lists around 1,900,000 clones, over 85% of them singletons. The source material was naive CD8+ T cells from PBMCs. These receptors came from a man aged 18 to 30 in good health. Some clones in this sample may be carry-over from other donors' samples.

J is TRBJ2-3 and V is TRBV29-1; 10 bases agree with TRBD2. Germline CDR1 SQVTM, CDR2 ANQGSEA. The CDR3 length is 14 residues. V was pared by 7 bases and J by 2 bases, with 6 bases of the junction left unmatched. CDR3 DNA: TGCAGCGCCCGACTAGCGGGTCTCACAGATACGCAGTATTTT. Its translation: CSARLAGLTDTQYF.

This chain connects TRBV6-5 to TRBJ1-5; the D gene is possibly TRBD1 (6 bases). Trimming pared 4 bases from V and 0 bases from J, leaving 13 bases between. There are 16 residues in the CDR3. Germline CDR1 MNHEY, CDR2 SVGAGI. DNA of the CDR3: TGTGCCAGCAGTTCTAGGGGGTGGGTTAGCAATCAGCCCCAGCATTTT. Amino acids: CASSSRGWVSNQPQHF.

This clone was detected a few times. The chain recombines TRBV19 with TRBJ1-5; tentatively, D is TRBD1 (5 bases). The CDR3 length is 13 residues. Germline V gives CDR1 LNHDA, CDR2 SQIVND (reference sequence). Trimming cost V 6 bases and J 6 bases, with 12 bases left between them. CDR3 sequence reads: CASSLGASQPQHF. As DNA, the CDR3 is TGTGCCAGTAGCCTTGGGGCCTCTCAGCCCCAGCATTTT. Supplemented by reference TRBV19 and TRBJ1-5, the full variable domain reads DGGITQSPKYLFRKEGQNVTLSCEQNLNHDAMYWYRQDPGQGLRLIYYSQIVNDFQKGDIAEGYSVSREKKESFPLTVTSAQKNPTAFYLCASSLGASQPQHFGDGTRLSIL.

The CDR3 nucleotides read TGTGCCAGCAGCACAGGACTAGACTACGAGCAGTACTTC. Translation gives CASSTGLDYEQYF. This sequence joins TRBV7-9 and TRBJ2-7; TRBD2 aligns across 7 bases. Germline V gene sequence: CDR1 SEHNR, CDR2 FQNEAQ (reference sequence). The CDR3 sequence is 13 residues long. V trimming: 5 bases; J trimming: 3 bases; junction bases outside the gene matches: 4.

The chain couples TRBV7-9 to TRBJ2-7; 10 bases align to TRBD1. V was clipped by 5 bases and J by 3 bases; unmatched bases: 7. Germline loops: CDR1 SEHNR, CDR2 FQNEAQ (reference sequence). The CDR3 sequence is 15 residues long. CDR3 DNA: TGTGCCAGCAGCGAAATGACAGGGGGCAACTACGAGCAGTACTTC. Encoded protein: CASSEMTGGNYEQYF. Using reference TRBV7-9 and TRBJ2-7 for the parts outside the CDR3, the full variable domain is DTGVSQNPRHKITKRGQNVTFRCDPISEHNRLYWYRQTLGQGPEFLTYFQNEAQLEKSRLLSDRFSAERPKGSFSTLEIQRTEQGDSAMYLCASSEMTGGNYEQYFGPGTRLTVT.

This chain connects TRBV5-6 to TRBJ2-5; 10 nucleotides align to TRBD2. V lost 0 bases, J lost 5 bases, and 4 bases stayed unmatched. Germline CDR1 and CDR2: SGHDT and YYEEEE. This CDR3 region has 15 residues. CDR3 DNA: TGTGCCAGCAGCTTGGAAGCGGGAGGGGTGGAGACCCAGTACTTC. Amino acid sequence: CASSLEAGGVETQYF.

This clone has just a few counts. The CDR3 bases are TGTGCCAGCAGCGACAGAATTTCCATGAACACTGAAGCTTTCTTT. Its protein is CASSDRISMNTEAFF. The J gene is TRBJ1-1, the V gene TRBV6-5, with a possible D match to TRBD1 (5 bases). The length of the CDR3 is 15 residues. The germline V gene has CDR1 MNHEY and CDR2 SVGAGI. The V end lost 6 bases, the J end lost 0 bases, and 14 bases lay between the germline ends.

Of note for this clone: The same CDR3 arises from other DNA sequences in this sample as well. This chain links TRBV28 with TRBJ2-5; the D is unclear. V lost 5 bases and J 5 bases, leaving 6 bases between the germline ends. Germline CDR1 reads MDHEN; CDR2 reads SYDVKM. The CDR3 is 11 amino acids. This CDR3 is CASSPRETQYF. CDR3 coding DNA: TGTGCCAGCAGTCCTCGGGAGACCCAGTACTTC. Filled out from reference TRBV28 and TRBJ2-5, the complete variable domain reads DVKVTQSSRYLVKRTGEKVFLECVQDMDHENMFWYRQDPGLGLRLIYFSYDVKMKEKGDIPEGYSVSREKKERFSLILESASTNQTSMYLCASSPRETQYFGPGTRLLVL.

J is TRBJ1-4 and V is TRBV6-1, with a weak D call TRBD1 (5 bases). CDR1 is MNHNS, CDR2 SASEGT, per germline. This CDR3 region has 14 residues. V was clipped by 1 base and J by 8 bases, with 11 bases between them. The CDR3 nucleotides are TGTGCCAGCAGTGAAGTAGGGGCCCCCGAAAAACTGTTTTTT. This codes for CASSEVGAPEKLFF.

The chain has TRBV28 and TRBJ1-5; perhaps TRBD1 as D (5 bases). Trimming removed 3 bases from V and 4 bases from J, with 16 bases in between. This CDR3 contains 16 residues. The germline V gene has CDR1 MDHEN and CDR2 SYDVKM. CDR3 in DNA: TGTGCCAGCAGTTTCAGGGTCGGAGGAATAAATCAGCCCCAGCATTTT. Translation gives CASSFRVGGINQPQHF.

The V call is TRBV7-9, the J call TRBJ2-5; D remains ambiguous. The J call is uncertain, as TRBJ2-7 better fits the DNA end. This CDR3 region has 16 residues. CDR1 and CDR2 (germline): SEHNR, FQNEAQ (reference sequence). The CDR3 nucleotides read TGTGCCAGCAGCCCAAGCGCCAACACACTTCTCTACGAGCAGTACTTC. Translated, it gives CASSPSANTLLYEQYF.

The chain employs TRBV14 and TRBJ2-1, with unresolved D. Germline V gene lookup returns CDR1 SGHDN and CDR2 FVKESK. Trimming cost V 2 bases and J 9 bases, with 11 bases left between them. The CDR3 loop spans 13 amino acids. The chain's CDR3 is CASSQLHGSEQFF. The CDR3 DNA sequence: TGTGCCAGCAGCCAATTGCACGGTTCTGAGCAGTTCTTC.

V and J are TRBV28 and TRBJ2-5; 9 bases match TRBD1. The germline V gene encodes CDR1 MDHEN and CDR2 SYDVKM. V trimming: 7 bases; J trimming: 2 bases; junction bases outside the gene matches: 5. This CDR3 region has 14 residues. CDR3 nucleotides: TGTGCCAGCAAGACAGGGGGTTGGCAAGAGACCCAGTACTTC. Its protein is CASKTGGWQETQYF.

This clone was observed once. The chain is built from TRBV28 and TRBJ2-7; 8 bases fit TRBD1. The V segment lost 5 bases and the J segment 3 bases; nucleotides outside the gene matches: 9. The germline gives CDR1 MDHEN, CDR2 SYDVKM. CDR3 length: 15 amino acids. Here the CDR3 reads CASSPEDRVVYEQYF. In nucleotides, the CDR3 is TGTGCCAGCAGTCCTGAGGACAGGGTGGTCTACGAGCAGTACTTC. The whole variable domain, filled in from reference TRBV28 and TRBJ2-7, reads DVKVTQSSRYLVKRTGEKVFLECVQDMDHENMFWYRQDPGLGLRLIYFSYDVKMKEKGDIPEGYSVSREKKERFSLILESASTNQTSMYLCASSPEDRVVYEQYFGPGTRLTVT.

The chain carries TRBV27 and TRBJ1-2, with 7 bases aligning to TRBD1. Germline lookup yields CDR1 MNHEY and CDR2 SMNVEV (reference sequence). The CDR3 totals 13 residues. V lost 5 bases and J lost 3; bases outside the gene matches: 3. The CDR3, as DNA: TGTGCCAGCAGTCAGACAGGGTACTATGGCTACACCTTC. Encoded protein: CASSQTGYYGYTF.

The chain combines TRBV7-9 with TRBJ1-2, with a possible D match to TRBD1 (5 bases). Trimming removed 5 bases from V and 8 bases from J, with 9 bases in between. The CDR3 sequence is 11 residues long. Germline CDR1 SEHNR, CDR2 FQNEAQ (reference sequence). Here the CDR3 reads CASSEGTGYTF. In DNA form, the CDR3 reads TGTGCCAGCAGCGAAGGGACCGGCTACACCTTC. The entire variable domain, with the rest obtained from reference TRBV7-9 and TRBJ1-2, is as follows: DTGVSQNPRHKITKRGQNVTFRCDPISEHNRLYWYRQTLGQGPEFLTYFQNEAQLEKSRLLSDRFSAERPKGSFSTLEIQRTEQGDSAMYLCASSEGTGYTFGSGTRLTVV.

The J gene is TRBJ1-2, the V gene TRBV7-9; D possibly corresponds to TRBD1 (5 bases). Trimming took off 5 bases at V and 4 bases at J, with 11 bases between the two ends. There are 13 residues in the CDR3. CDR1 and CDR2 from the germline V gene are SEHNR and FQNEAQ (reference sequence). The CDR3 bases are TGTGCCAGCAGCCCGGGACCTAGCTATGGCTACACCTTC. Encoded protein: CASSPGPSYGYTF. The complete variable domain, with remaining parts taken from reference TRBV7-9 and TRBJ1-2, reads DTGVSQNPRHKITKRGQNVTFRCDPISEHNRLYWYRQTLGQGPEFLTYFQNEAQLEKSRLLSDRFSAERPKGSFSTLEIQRTEQGDSAMYLCASSPGPSYGYTFGSGTRLTVV.

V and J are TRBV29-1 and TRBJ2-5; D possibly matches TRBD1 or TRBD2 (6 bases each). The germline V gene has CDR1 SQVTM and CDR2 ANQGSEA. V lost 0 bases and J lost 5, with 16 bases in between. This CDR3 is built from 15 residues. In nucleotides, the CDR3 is TGCAGCGTTGAAGATCGGTGGGGGGCGCGGGAGACCCAGTACTTC. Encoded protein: CSVEDRWGARETQYF.

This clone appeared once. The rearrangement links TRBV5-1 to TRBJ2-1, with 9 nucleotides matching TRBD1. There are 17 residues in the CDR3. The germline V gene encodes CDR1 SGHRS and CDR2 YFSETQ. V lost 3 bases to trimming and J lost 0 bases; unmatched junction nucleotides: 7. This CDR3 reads CASSSEPGQGSYNEQFF. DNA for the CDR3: TGCGCCAGCAGCTCGGAACCGGGACAGGGCTCCTACAATGAGCAGTTCTTC.

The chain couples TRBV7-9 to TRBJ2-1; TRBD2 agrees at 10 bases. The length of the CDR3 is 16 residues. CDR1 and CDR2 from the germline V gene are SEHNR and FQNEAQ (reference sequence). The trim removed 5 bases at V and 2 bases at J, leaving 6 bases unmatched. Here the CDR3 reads CASSRLTSGAYNEQFF. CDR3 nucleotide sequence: TGTGCCAGCAGCCGACTAACTAGCGGGGCCTACAATGAGCAGTTCTTC.

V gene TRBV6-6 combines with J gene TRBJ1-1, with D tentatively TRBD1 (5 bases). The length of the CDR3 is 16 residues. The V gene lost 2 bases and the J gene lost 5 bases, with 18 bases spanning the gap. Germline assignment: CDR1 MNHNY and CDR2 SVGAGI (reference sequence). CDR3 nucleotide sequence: TGTGCCAGCAGTTACGGAACCGGGGGTTTTGGGACTGAAGCTTTCTTT. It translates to CASSYGTGGFGTEAFF.

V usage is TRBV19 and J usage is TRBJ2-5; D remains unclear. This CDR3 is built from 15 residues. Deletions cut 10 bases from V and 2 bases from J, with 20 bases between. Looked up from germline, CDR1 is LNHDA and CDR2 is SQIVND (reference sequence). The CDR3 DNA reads TGTGCCACGACCAGACGGATCACCGCGCAAGAGACCCAGTACTTC. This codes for CATTRRITAQETQYF.

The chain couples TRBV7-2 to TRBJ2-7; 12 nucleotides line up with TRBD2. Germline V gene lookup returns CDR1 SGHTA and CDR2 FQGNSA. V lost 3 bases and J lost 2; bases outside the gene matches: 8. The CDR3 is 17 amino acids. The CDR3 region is CASSFPTSGSVTYEQYF. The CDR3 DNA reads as TGTGCCAGCAGCTTCCCGACTAGCGGGAGCGTTACCTACGAGCAGTACTTC.

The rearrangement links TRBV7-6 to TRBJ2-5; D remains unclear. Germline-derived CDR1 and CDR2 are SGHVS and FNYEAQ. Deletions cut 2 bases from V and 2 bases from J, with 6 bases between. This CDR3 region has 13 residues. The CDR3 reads CASSLTEQETQYF. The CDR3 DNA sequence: TGTGCCAGCAGCTTAACAGAACAAGAGACCCAGTACTTC.

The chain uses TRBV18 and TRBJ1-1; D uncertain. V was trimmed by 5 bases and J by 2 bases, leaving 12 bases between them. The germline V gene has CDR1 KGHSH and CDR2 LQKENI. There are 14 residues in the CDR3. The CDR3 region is CASSASRSNTEAFF. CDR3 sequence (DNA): TGTGCCAGCTCAGCCTCAAGGTCCAACACTGAAGCTTTCTTT.

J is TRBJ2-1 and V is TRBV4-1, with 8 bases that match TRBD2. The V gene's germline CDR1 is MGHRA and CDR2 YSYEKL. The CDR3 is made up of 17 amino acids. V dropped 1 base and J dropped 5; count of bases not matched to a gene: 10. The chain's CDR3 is CASSQVVLGLGNNEQFF. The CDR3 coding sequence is TGCGCCAGCAGCCAAGTCGTGCTGGGACTAGGCAACAATGAGCAGTTCTTC.

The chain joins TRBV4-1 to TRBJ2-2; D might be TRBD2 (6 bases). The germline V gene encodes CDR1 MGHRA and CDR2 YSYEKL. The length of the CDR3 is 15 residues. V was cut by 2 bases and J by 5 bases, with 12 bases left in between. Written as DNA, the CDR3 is TGCGCCAGCAGCCAATTCCGTGGGGGGACCGGGGAGCTGTTTTTT. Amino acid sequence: CASSQFRGGTGELFF.